The 16 T cell receptor beta chains listed next were all sequenced from one sample in a study of spatial heterogeneity in lung cancer. Using its own MiXCR run on the 5' RACE reads, TCRdb lists one record per CDR3 protein. The sample has about 85,000 distinct CDR3 sequences, approximately 20% seen once. Time point reported: sample taken at primary tumor resection. Researchers sequenced whole RNA taken from tumor, nontumor lung or frozen PBMC without sorting. This material consisted of PBMCs, taken at surgery. All receptors derive from a male donor with early-stage non-small cell lung cancer.

A few counts support this clonotype. The chain has TRBV9 and TRBJ2-2, with D possibly matching TRBD1 (5 bases). This CDR3 is 16 amino acids long. Germline CDR1 is SGDLS and CDR2 is YYNGEE. The V and J ends lost 0 bases and 5 bases respectively, with 14 bases between them. CDR3 nucleotide sequence: TGTGCCAGCAGCGTAGTCGCACAGGCCAGGACCGGGGAGCTGTTTTTT. It is translated as CASSVVAQARTGELFF.

V and J are TRBV20-1 and TRBJ2-1; possibly TRBD2 for D (7 bases). The CDR3 contains 16 residues. Germline values: CDR1 DFQATT, CDR2 SNEGSKA (reference sequence). Trimming pared 1 base from V and 9 bases from J, leaving 22 bases between. CDR3 in DNA: TGCAGTGCTAGAGCCCCGAGGGCGGGGGCGACTGCTGAGCAGTTCTTC. Translated: CSARAPRAGATAEQFF.

The chain is built from TRBV5-5 and TRBJ2-1; 9 nucleotides align to TRBD1. The germline gives CDR1 SGHKS, CDR2 YYEKEE (reference sequence). The CDR3 totals 15 residues. Trimming at V came to 7 bases and at J to 5 bases, leaving 10 bases not matched to a gene. The CDR3 coding sequence is TGTGCCAGCGGGCCGGGACAGGGCATGAACAATGAGCAGTTCTTC. Its translation is CASGPGQGMNNEQFF. The complete variable domain, with remaining parts taken from reference TRBV5-5 and TRBJ2-1, reads DAGVTQSPTHLIKTRGQQVTLRCSPISGHKSVSWYQQVLGQGPQFIFQYYEKEERGRGNFPDRFSARQFPNYSSELNVNALLLGDSALYLCASGPGQGMNNEQFFGPGTRLTVL.

Details on this clonotype: The junction departs from germline at one end; a sequencing error may be responsible. The CDR3 bases are TGTGCTAGCACCCCTGGAGAGCTGGAAAATGAAGCTTTCTTT. Translated, it gives CASTPGELENEAFF. The chain carries TRBV7-7 and TRBJ1-1; D gene ambiguous. Germline V gene lookup returns CDR1 SSHAT and CDR2 FNYEAQ (reference sequence). The CDR3 extends over 14 amino acids.

This clonotype was observed a handful of times. The rearrangement uses TRBV14 and TRBJ2-1; D is possibly TRBD1 (6 bases). The CDR3 spans 15 residues. Looked up from germline, CDR1 is SGHDN and CDR2 is FVKESK. Trimming removed 3 bases at V and 0 bases at J, with 9 bases between. Here the CDR3 reads CASSHVDSSYNEQFF. The CDR3 nucleotides read TGTGCCAGCAGCCACGTGGACAGCTCCTACAATGAGCAGTTCTTC.

A few counts support this clonotype. DNA for the CDR3: TGTGCCATCAGTGACTCGACAGGGAGCCAAGAGACCCAGTACTTC. Protein sequence: CAISDSTGSQETQYF. The chain uses TRBV10-3 and TRBJ2-5; 7 bases map to TRBD1. CDR1 is ENHRY and CDR2 is SYGVKD in the germline V gene. The CDR3 is 15 residues long. J lost 1 base, V lost 3 bases, and 5 bases had no gene match.

There are a few counts of this clonotype. CDR3 loop: CASGREAGELFF. CDR3 bases: TGCGCCAGCGGGAGGGAGGCCGGGGAGCTGTTTTTT. This chain joins TRBV5-1 and TRBJ2-2, with TRBD2 identical over 7 bases. CDR3 length equals 12 residues. Germline trimming cut 7 bases from V and 6 bases from J; bases unmatched to any gene: 3. Germline CDR1 and CDR2: SGHRS and YFSETQ.

This clonotype was observed at least ten times. The chain uses TRBV24-1 and TRBJ2-7; possibly TRBD1 for D (5 bases). The germline V and J ends were trimmed by 3 bases and 6 bases, with 11 bases remaining between them. The length of the CDR3 is 13 residues. Germline assignment: CDR1 KGHDR and CDR2 SFDVKD. Written as DNA, the CDR3 is TGTGCCACCAGTGATCGCAGGGATAGCGAGCAGTACTTC. Translating it yields CATSDRRDSEQYF.

V is TRBV7-9 and J is TRBJ1-2, with 7 bases aligning to TRBD1. This CDR3 has 14 amino acids. J was trimmed by 5 bases and V by 4 bases; bases with no gene match: 7. The germline V gene has CDR1 SEHNR and CDR2 FQNEAQ (reference sequence). For the CDR3, the DNA is TGTGCCAGCAGCTCCATGGGACAGCAATATGGCTACACCTTC. Amino acid sequence: CASSSMGQQYGYTF. Supplemented by reference TRBV7-9 and TRBJ1-2, the full variable domain reads DTGVSQNPRHKITKRGQNVTFRCDPISEHNRLYWYRQTLGQGPEFLTYFQNEAQLEKSRLLSDRFSAERPKGSFSTLEIQRTEQGDSAMYLCASSSMGQQYGYTFGSGTRLTVV.

V is TRBV27 and J is TRBJ1-4, with a possible D match to TRBD1 (5 bases). The CDR3 contains 14 residues. V was clipped by 5 bases and J by 3 bases, with 10 bases between them. Germline loops: CDR1 MNHEY, CDR2 SMNVEV (reference sequence). The CDR3: CASSTGAPNEKLFF. The CDR3 bases are TGTGCCAGCAGTACCGGGGCCCCTAATGAAAAACTGTTTTTT.

This clonotype was counted a few times. V usage is TRBV7-2 and J usage is TRBJ1-5; D may be TRBD1 (6 bases). With 5 bases removed from V and 4 bases from J, the gap between germline ends came to 12 bases. The CDR3 is 14 residues long. Germline CDR1 SGHTA, CDR2 FQGNSA. For the CDR3, the DNA is TGTGCCAGCAGCCAGGGACAACTAAATCAGCCCCAGCATTTT. Translating gives CASSQGQLNQPQHF.

The CDR3 is CASSPRTTGELFF. In DNA, the CDR3 is TGTGCCAGCAGCCCCCGAACCACCGGGGAGCTGTTTTTT. The gene calls are TRBV5-4 and TRBJ2-2; D not resolved. The CDR3 extends over 13 amino acids. Deletions cut 4 bases from V and 4 bases from J, with 8 bases between. Germline lookup yields CDR1 SGHNT and CDR2 YYREEE (reference sequence).

This clonotype was counted ten times or more. The rearrangement links TRBV18 to TRBJ1-2; 9 bases match TRBD1. V gave up 2 bases and J gave up 4 bases; unmatched junction bases: 8. Per germline, CDR1 KGHSH and CDR2 LQKENI. CDR3 size: 16 residues. CDR3 DNA sequence: TGTGCCAGCTCACCAAGAAGACAGGGGGTTTCCTATGGCTACACCTTC. Its translation is CASSPRRQGVSYGYTF. The full variable domain, with the rest looked up from reference TRBV18 and TRBJ1-2, is NAGVMQNPRHLVRRRGQEARLRCSPMKGHSHVYWYRQLPEEGLKFMVYLQKENIIDESGMPKERFSAEFPKEGPSILRIQQVVRGDSAAYFCASSPRRQGVSYGYTFGSGTRLTVV.

This clonotype was seen more than once but under ten times. J is TRBJ2-1 and V is TRBV5-1; TRBD1 matches at 10 bases. V shed 4 bases and J 4 bases; nucleotides not matched to a gene: 8. The length of the CDR3 is 16 residues. CDR1 and CDR2 from the germline V gene are SGHRS and YFSETQ. The CDR3 region is CASSPDRGGNYNEQFF. DNA of the CDR3: TGCGCCAGCAGCCCGGACAGGGGGGGTAATTACAATGAGCAGTTCTTC.

V is TRBV6-5 and J is TRBJ2-5; D assignment may be TRBD1 or TRBD2 (5 bases each). V shed 6 bases and J shed 3 bases, with 17 bases lying between them. Per the germline V gene, CDR1 is MNHEY and CDR2 is SVGAGI. The CDR3 loop spans 15 amino acids. This chain's CDR3 is CASRRRGRGEETQYF. The DNA of the CDR3 is TGTGCCAGCAGGAGACGGGGCCGCGGAGAAGAGACCCAGTACTTC.

In its sample, this clonotype was seen many times. J is TRBJ2-5 and V is TRBV5-5; 9 bases match TRBD1. CDR1 and CDR2 from the germline V gene are SGHKS and YYEKEE (reference sequence). The CDR3 is 14 residues long. Trimming removed 4 bases from V and 4 bases from J; junction bases left unmatched: 5. DNA of the CDR3: TGTGCCAGCAGCGGAGGGACAGGGTTAGAGACCCAGTACTTC. This sequence encodes CASSGGTGLETQYF.